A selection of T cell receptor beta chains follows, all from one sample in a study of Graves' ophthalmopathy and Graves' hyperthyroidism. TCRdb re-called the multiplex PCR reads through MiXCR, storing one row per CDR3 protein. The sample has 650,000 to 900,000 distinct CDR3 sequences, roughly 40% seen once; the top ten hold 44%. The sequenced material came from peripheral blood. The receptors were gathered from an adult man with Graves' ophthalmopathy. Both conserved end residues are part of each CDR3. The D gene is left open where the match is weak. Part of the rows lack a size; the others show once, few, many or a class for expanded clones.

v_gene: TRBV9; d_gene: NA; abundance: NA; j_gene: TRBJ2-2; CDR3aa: CASSVVGLGTGELFF; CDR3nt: TGTGCCAGCAGCGTAGTTGGACTTGGCACCGGGGAGCTGTTTTTT
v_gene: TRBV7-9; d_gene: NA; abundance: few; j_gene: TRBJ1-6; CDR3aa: CASSHGTAAYNSPLHF; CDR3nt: TGTGCCAGCAGCCACGGGACTGCCGCCTATAATTCACCCCTCCACTTT
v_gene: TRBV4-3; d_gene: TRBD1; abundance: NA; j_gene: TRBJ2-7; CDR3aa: CASSPSQGGRDEQYF; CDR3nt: TGCGCCAGCAGCCCCTCACAGGGGGGAAGGGACGAGCAGTACTTC
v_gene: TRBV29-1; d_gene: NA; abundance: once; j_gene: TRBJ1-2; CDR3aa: CSVGGAGGNYGYTF; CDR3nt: TGCAGCGTTGGAGGTGCCGGGGGAAACTATGGCTACACCTTC
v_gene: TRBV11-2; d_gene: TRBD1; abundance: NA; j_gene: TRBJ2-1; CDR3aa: CASSLGGTGFISYNEQFF; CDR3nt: TGTGCCAGCAGCTTAGGAGGGACAGGGTTTATCTCCTACAATGAGCAGTTCTTC
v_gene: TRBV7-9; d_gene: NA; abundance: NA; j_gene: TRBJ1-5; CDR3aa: CASSTHRAPKDQPQHF; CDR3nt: TGTGCCAGCAGCACTCATAGGGCCCCGAAGGATCAGCCCCAGCATTTT
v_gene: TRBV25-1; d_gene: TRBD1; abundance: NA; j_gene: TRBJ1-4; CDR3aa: CASTTRQGDEKLFF; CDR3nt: TGTGCCAGCACCACGAGACAGGGCGACGAAAAACTGTTTTTT
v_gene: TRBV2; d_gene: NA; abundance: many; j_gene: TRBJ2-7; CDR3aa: CASILTRGYEQYF; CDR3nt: TGTGCCAGCATATTGACTCGAGGCTACGAGCAGTACTTC
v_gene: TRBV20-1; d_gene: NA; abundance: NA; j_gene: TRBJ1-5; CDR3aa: CSARDRLDTGLVSNQPQHF; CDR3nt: TGCAGTGCTAGAGATAGGTTAGACACTGGTCTTGTAAGCAATCAGCCCCAGCATTTT
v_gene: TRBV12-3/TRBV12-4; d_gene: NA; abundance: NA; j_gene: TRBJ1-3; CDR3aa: CAGSLGGGNTIYF; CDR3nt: TGTGCCGGCAGCTTAGGCGGAGGAAACACCATATATTTT
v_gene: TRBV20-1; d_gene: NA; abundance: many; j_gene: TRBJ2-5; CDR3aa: CSARASGLQETQYF; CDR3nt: TGCAGTGCTAGGGCCAGCGGGCTCCAAGAGACCCAGTACTTC
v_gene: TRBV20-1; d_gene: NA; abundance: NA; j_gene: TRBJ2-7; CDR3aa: CSARGVSAYEQYF; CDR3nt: TGCAGTGCTAGGGGTGTTTCGGCCTACGAGCAGTACTTC
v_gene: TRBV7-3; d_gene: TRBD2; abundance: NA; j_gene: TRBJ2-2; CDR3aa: CASSFAGGGELFF; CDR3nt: TGTGCCAGCAGCTTCGCGGGGGGCGGGGAGCTGTTTTTT
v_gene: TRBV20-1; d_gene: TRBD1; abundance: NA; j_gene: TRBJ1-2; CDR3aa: CSARDFGTVYGYTF; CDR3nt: TGCAGTGCTAGAGATTTCGGGACAGTCTATGGCTACACCTTC
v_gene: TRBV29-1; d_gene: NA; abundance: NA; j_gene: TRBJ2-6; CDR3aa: CSVETGGANVLTF; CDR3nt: TGCAGCGTTGAGACGGGCGGCGCGAACGTCCTGACTTTC
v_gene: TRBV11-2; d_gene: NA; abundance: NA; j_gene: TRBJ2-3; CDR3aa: CASTPDRLDTQYF; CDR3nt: TGTGCCAGCACCCCGGACCGGTTGGATACGCAGTATTTT
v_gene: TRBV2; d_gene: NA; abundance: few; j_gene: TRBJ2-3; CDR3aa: CASSGQTDTQYF; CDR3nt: TGTGCCAGCAGTGGGCAGACAGATACGCAGTATTTT
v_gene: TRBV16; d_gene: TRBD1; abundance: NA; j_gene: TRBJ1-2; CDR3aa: CTSRDRGPGYTF; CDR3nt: TGTACCAGCAGAGACAGGGGGCCTGGCTACACCTTC
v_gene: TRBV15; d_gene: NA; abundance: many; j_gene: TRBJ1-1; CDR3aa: CATTPPGAGTEAFF; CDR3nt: TGTGCCACCACCCCCCCGGGGGCGGGCACTGAAGCTTTCTTT
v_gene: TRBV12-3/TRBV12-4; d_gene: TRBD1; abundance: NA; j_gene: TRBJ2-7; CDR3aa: CASSYGRTGGGEQYF; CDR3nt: TGTGCCAGCAGTTACGGGAGGACAGGGGGCGGCGAGCAGTACTTC
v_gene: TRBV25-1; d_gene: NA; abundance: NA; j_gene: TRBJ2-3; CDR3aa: CASSGAISGMQYF; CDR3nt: TGTGCCAGCAGTGGAGCCATATCCGGTATGCAGTATTTT
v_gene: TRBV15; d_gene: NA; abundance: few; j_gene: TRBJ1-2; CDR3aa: CASSNRGHYGYTF; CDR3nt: TGTGCCAGTTCGAACCGGGGGCACTATGGCTACACCTTC
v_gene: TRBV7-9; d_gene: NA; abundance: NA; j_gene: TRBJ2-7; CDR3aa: CASSLSKAYEQYF; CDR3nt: TGTGCCAGCAGTTTATCGAAAGCCTACGAGCAGTACTTC
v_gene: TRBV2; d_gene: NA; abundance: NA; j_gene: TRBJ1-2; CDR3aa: CASSARREYGYTF; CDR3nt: TGTGCCAGCAGTGCTCGCAGGGAATATGGCTACACCTTC
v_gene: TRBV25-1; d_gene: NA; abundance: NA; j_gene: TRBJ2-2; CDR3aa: CASRVASNTGELFF; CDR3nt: TGTGCCAGCCGTGTAGCTAGCAACACCGGGGAGCTGTTTTTT
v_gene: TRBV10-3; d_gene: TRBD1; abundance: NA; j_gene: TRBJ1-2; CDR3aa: CASSSSGTGGYYGYTF; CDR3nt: TGTGCCAGCAGTTCCTCCGGGACAGGGGGGTACTATGGCTACACCTTC
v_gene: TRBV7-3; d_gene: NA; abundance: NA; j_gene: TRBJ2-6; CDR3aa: CVSSLQGYPGANVLTF; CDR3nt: TGTGTCAGCAGCTTACAGGGATACCCTGGGGCCAACGTCCTGACTTTC
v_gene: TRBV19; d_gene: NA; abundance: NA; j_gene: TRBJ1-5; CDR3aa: CASSIVQGNNQPQHF; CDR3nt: TGTGCCAGTAGTATCGTCCAGGGGAACAATCAGCCCCAGCATTTT
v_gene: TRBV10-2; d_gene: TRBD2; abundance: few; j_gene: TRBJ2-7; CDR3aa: CASSDVGGRNEQYF; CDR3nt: TGCGCCAGCAGTGATGTAGGCGGGAGGAACGAGCAGTACTTC
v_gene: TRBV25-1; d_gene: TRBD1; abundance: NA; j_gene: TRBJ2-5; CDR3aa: CASSFRTGRQTQYF; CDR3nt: TGTGCCAGCAGTTTCCGGACAGGGAGACAGACCCAGTACTTC
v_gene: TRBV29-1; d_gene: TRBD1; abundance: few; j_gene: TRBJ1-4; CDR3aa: CSPDRGGEKLFF; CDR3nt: TGCAGCCCTGACAGGGGGGGGGAAAAACTGTTTTTT